These T cell receptor beta chains were read from a single sample in a study of shared clonotypes between healthy human individuals. Method: immunoSEQ multiplex PCR; TCRdb's copy keeps in-frame clones and lacks some. The repertoire holds about 490,000 clones, with 76% as singletons. The source material was PBMCs. These receptors were taken from a woman aged 40-49 years in good health. Some clones in this sample may be carry-over from other donors' samples. Each CDR3 is given with its conserved first and last residue. The D gene is left open where the match is weak. A clone size is listed for some rows: how often the clone was seen (once, few, many), or a class if it is expanded.

j_call d_call v_call clone_size cdr3_nt cdr3_aa
TRBJ2-1 TRBD2 TRBV5-4 . TGTGCCAGCAGCTTGGGGGTATTAGCGGGATACAATGAGCAGTTCTTC CASSLGVLAGYNEQFF
TRBJ2-1 . TRBV11-2 . TGTGCCAGCAGCCTTTCACCAAGCTCCTACAATGAGCAGTTCTTC CASSLSPSSYNEQFF
TRBJ2-5 TRBD1 TRBV15 . TGTGCCACCAGCATCCGACAGGGGATAGAGACCCAGTACTTC CATSIRQGIETQYF
TRBJ2-1 . TRBV11-2 . TGTGCCAGCAGCGGGGCGGGACTCTCCTACAATGAGCAGTTCTTC CASSGAGLSYNEQFF
TRBJ2-7 . TRBV6-6 . TGTGCCAGCAGACCCCAGGGGCCCTCCTACGAGCAGTACTTC CASRPQGPSYEQYF
TRBJ2-7 . TRBV18 . TGTGCCAGCTCACGCTCCCGGGGCGACGAGCAGTACTTC CASSRSRGDEQYF
TRBJ1-2 . TRBV28 . TGTGCCAGCAGTTTAGGAGGAACTAACTATGGCTACACCTTC CASSLGGTNYGYTF
TRBJ1-3 . TRBV7-8 . TGTGCCAGCAGCTTAGGCGTTAACTCTGGAAACACCATATATTTT CASSLGVNSGNTIYF
TRBJ2-1 TRBD2 TRBV2 . TGTGCCAGCAGTGAAGTTCTAGCGGGAGGCGCCTCTCGGGGGCAGTTCTTC CASSEVLAGGASRGQFF
TRBJ1-6 TRBD1 TRBV2 . TGTGCCAGCAGGGCTGTGACAGGGGATAATTCACCCCTCCACTTT CASRAVTGDNSPLHF
TRBJ1-4 TRBD1 TRBV4-1 few TGCGCCAGCAGCCAGCACAACATCGCGGACAGGGGTGAAAAACTGTTTTTT CASSQHNIADRGEKLFF
TRBJ2-3 . TRBV7-9 . TGTGCCAGCAGCTTATTTGGGGCTATTTTAAATACGCAGTATTTT CASSLFGAILNTQYF
TRBJ2-1 TRBD2 TRBV5-5 . TGTGCCAGCAGCTTTAGCGGGGCAAGTAATGAGCAGTTCTTC CASSFSGASNEQFF
TRBJ2-1 TRBD2 TRBV7-3 . TGTGCCAGCAGCGCAAAACCGGGACTAGCTGAGCAGTTCTTC CASSAKPGLAEQFF
TRBJ2-3 . TRBV5-1 . TGCGCCAGCACCCTCGCGGGGACCGCCACAGATACGCAGTATTTT CASTLAGTATDTQYF
TRBJ2-1 TRBD2 TRBV6-4 . TGTGCCAGCAGTTCATCAGCGGGCCGGGGGGACAATGAGCAGTTCTTC CASSSSAGRGDNEQFF
TRBJ2-2 TRBD2 TRBV7-2 few TGTGCCAGCAGCTCGATAGCGGGGAACACCGGGGAGCTGTTTTTT CASSSIAGNTGELFF
TRBJ2-5 TRBD1 TRBV5-6 . TGTGCCAGCAGAAGGACAGGGACGTCTCGTGAGCAGTACTTC CASRRTGTSREQYF
TRBJ2-1 TRBD2 TRBV6-4 . TGTGCCAGCAGTGTTCTAGCGGGAGTATCCTACAATGAGCAGTTCTTC CASSVLAGVSYNEQFF
TRBJ2-7 TRBD1 TRBV7-6 . TGTGCCAGCAGCGTTTACAGGGGGCGAGGCGAGCAGTACTTC CASSVYRGRGEQYF
TRBJ2-5 . TRBV11-3 . TGTGCCAGCAGCTCTCGGCCCGCGGGGAGTCAAGAGACCCAGTACTTC CASSSRPAGSQETQYF
TRBJ1-1 . TRBV6-1 . TGTGCCAGCACACGACAGTTGCCCGAGGCTGAAGCTTTCTTT CASTRQLPEAEAFF
TRBJ2-4 . TRBV6-6 . TGTGCCAGCAGTCCCGGCCTTTTCCCCAACATTCAGTACTTC CASSPGLFPNIQYF
TRBJ2-7 TRBD1 TRBV5-1 . TGCGCCAGCAGTATTGGGACAGCCGCGTACGAGCAGTACTTC CASSIGTAAYEQYF
TRBJ2-7 . TRBV5-1 . TGCGCCAGCAGCCTGGAGGGGGTCAGCTCCTACGAGCAGTACTTC CASSLEGVSSYEQYF
TRBJ1-5 . TRBV7-6 few TGTGCCAGCAGCTTAGCATTCCGTCAGCCCCAGCATTTT CASSLAFRQPQHF
TRBJ2-3 . TRBV2 . TGTGCCAGCAGTCCAACCGGAGGGGGCACAGATACGCAGTATTTT CASSPTGGGTDTQYF
TRBJ2-2 . TRBV7-8 . TGTGCCAGCAGCTTAGTAGCGGTTAACACCGGGGAGCTGTTTTTT CASSLVAVNTGELFF
TRBJ1-5 TRBD1 TRBV19 . TGTGCCAGTAGCAAATCACCGGGACAGGGGTTTTATAGCAATCAGCCCCAGCATTTT CASSKSPGQGFYSNQPQHF
TRBJ1-6 . TRBV27 . TGTGCCAGCAGTTTCACAGCTCAAAATTCACCCCTCCACTTT CASSFTAQNSPLHF
TRBJ2-1 . TRBV11-1 few TGTGCCAGCAGCTTATCGGTCAGAAGGCAGTTCTTC CASSLSVRRQFF
TRBJ2-7 . TRBV12-2 . TGTGCAAGTCGCTTCCCAATCGGACAGGTTTACTACGAGCAGTACTTC CASRFPIGQVYYEQYF
TRBJ2-5 TRBD1 TRBV10-3 many TGTGCCATCAGTGACTCGACAGGGCGGCTAACCCAGTACTTC CAISDSTGRLTQYF
TRBJ1-2 . TRBV28 few TGTGCCAGCAGTTCGGGGGTGGACTATGGCTACACCTTC CASSSGVDYGYTF
TRBJ2-6 . TRBV15 . TGTGCCACCAGCAGGGACGGCTCTGGGGCCAACGTCCTGACTTTC CATSRDGSGANVLTF
TRBJ2-3 . TRBV7-3 once TGTGCCAGCAGTTATACTGGACAGCTCACAGATACGCAGTATTTT CASSYTGQLTDTQYF
TRBJ2-2 . TRBV6-5 . TGTGCCAGCAGTCGAGGCACCGGGGAGCTGTTTTTT CASSRGTGELFF
TRBJ2-5 . TRBV12-5 . TGTGCTAGTGGTTTGGGTGGGGGTCTCCAAGAGACCCAGTACTTC CASGLGGGLQETQYF
TRBJ2-7 . TRBV5-6 . TGTGCCAGCAGCCTAGGGGGGTACGAGCAGTACTTC CASSLGGYEQYF
TRBJ2-3 TRBD2 TRBV27 . TGTGCCAGCAGTACTCGGACTAGCGGGATTTCCACAGATACGCAGTATTTT CASSTRTSGISTDTQYF
TRBJ2-1 TRBD2 TRBV7-9 . TGTGCCAGCAGCTTAGGGCTAGCGGGAGTTGAGCAGTTCTTC CASSLGLAGVEQFF
TRBJ2-3 . TRBV5-4 . TGTGCCAGCAGCGAGGGGGGGCTAGCGGCCACAGATACGCAGTATTTT CASSEGGLAATDTQYF
TRBJ1-1 . TRBV6-1 . TGTGCCAGCAGCCCCCCCCGGGTGAACACTGAAGCTTTCTTT CASSPPRVNTEAFF
TRBJ2-7 . TRBV10-3 . TGTGCCATCAGTGGGAGTTTACGGGGCTCCTACGAGCAGTACTTC CAISGSLRGSYEQYF
TRBJ2-5 . TRBV7-2 . TGTGCCAGCAGCCTAGGGGGTTCGGAAGAGACCCAGTACTTC CASSLGGSEETQYF
TRBJ2-1 . TRBV7-9 . TGTGCCAGCAGCGTCTTCGGGGGATGGGAGCAGTTCTTC CASSVFGGWEQFF
TRBJ2-5 . TRBV6-5 . TGTGCCAGCACCCAGGACGGGCTCGAGACCCAGTACTTC CASTQDGLETQYF
TRBJ2-5 TRBD2 TRBV5-4 many TGTGCCAGCAGCCGGGGGGTAGCGGAGGGGGAGACCCAGTACTTC CASSRGVAEGETQYF
TRBJ1-5 TRBD1 TRBV6-1 . TGTGCCAGCGTAATAGGACAGGCCCTCAATCAGCCCCAGCATTTT CASVIGQALNQPQHF
TRBJ2-5 . TRBV9 . TGTGCCAGCAGCGTAAGCGGATTAGGTAGGGAGACCCAGTACTTC CASSVSGLGRETQYF
TRBJ1-2 . TRBV29-1 . TGCAGCGTCGATGACGCACGGGGAACCTTC CSVDDARGTF
TRBJ2-1 . TRBV19 . TGTGCCAGTAGTATACTAGGATCTTCCTACAATGAGCAGTTCTTC CASSILGSSYNEQFF
TRBJ2-1 . TRBV27 . TGTGCCAGCAGTTTAAGCCTAGCGACCTCCTACAATGAGCAGTTCTTC CASSLSLATSYNEQFF
TRBJ1-2 . TRBV30 . TGTGCCTGGTTCCTCCTTAAGGGAAGCTACACCTTC CAWFLLKGSYTF